Below are 18 T cell receptor beta chains sequenced from a single sample in a study of T cell repertoires in cytomegalovirus infection. Each CDR3 protein is one row after TCRdb ran MiXCR on the reads. In the table there are fewer than 200,000 distinct CDR3 sequences, approximately 19% of which are singletons. Material for sequencing was PBMCs. These receptors originate from a human donor in good health (CMV status not recorded). Some clones in this sample may be carry-over from other donors' samples.

The V gene is TRBV6-6, the J gene TRBJ2-4, with a possible D match to TRBD2 (7 bases). The ends were cut back, 2 bases at V and 7 bases at J, with 15 bases in the middle. This CDR3 is 15 amino acids long. Germline assignment: CDR1 MNHNY and CDR2 SVGAGI (reference sequence). The CDR3 nucleotides read TGTGCCAGCAGTTACCCCGTTGGGGGGGGCAACATTCAGTACTTC. It codes for CASSYPVGGGNIQYF.

The chain joins TRBV29-1 to TRBJ2-1; 7 bases fit TRBD2. The junction had 7 bases not matched to a gene; V was cut back by 3 bases and J by 5 bases. CDR1 is SQVTM, CDR2 ANQGSEA, per germline. CDR3 length: 14 residues. Here the CDR3 DNA reads TGCAGCGTTGAGGCGAGGCGGGAGAACAATGAGCAGTTCTTC. Its protein product is CSVEARRENNEQFF.

A few counts support this clonotype. The chain uses TRBV7-9 and TRBJ2-1, with D perhaps matching TRBD1 or TRBD2 (5 bases each). CDR1 SEHNR and CDR2 FQNEAQ come from the germline V gene (reference sequence). The CDR3 is 16 residues long. Trimming stripped 5 bases from V and 5 bases from J, with 19 bases between. The CDR3 DNA reads TGTGCCAGCAGCGACCCCAAGGGCCCGGGGCACAATGAGCAGTTCTTC. It yields the protein CASSDPKGPGHNEQFF.

This clonotype came up many times. This sequence joins TRBV6-2 or TRBV6-3 and TRBJ2-3; perhaps TRBD1 as D (6 bases). CDR3 length: 15 residues. Germline CDR1 reads MNHEY; CDR2 reads SVGEGT. Trimming shortened V by 8 bases and J by 4 bases, and 19 bases separated the two germline ends. The CDR3 nucleotides are TGTGCCAGCTATGATTCTCCGGGACAACCAGATACGCAGTATTTT. Its translation: CASYDSPGQPDTQYF.

This clonotype was seen repeatedly, ten times or more. The V call is TRBV7-9, the J call TRBJ2-1; no firm D call. This CDR3 is 14 amino acids long. The germline V gene encodes CDR1 SEHNR and CDR2 FQNEAQ (reference sequence). Deletions cut 1 base from V and 8 bases from J, with 12 bases between. CDR3 region: CASSLEGGGYEQFF. The CDR3 coding sequence is TGTGCCAGCAGCTTAGAGGGCGGCGGCTATGAGCAGTTCTTC. Variable domain in full (rest from reference TRBV7-9 and TRBJ2-1): DTGVSQNPRHKITKRGQNVTFRCDPISEHNRLYWYRQTLGQGPEFLTYFQNEAQLEKSRLLSDRFSAERPKGSFSTLEIQRTEQGDSAMYLCASSLEGGGYEQFFGPGTRLTVL.

V and J are TRBV29-1 and TRBJ2-3; TRBD2 matches 10 bases. Germline loops: CDR1 SQVTM, CDR2 ANQGSEA. The CDR3 length is 18 residues. J was trimmed by 5 bases and V by 6 bases; bases with no gene match: 20. CDR3 amino acids: CSVDKGRTSGLKGDTQYF. The CDR3 nucleotides are TGCAGCGTAGACAAGGGTAGGACTAGCGGCCTAAAGGGAGATACGCAGTATTTT.

The chain joins TRBV12-3 or TRBV12-4 to TRBJ2-7; D call uncertain. Trimming pared 5 bases from V and 3 bases from J, leaving 11 bases between. The CDR3 contains 13 residues. DNA for the CDR3: TGTGCCAGCAGTCTGGGCCTGGGCTACGAGCAGTACTTC. Translated: CASSLGLGYEQYF.

This clonotype was found many times. J is TRBJ1-2 and V is TRBV6-6; D gene uncertain. Trimming stripped 6 bases from V and 5 bases from J, with 10 bases between. The V gene's germline CDR1 is MNHNY and CDR2 SVGAGI (reference sequence). There are 12 residues in the CDR3. In DNA form, the CDR3 reads TGTGCCAGCAGACGCCAGGAATATGGCTACACCTTC. Translating it yields CASRRQEYGYTF.

CDR3 protein: CASSLPVVDTQYF. In DNA, the CDR3 is TGTGCCAGCAGCCTTCCCGTGGTGGATACGCAGTATTTT. The chain employs TRBV5-6 and TRBJ2-3; D uncertain. The germline V and J ends were trimmed by 4 bases and 6 bases, with 12 bases remaining between them. The CDR3 runs 13 residues. Germline CDR1 and CDR2: SGHDT and YYEEEE.

The V and J genes are TRBV20-1 and TRBJ2-7; possibly TRBD1 for D (5 bases). The V gene lost 0 bases and the J gene lost 7 bases, with 10 bases spanning the gap. Germline CDR1 is DFQATT and CDR2 is SNEGSKA (reference sequence). The CDR3 contains 12 residues. This CDR3 reads CSARESGAEQYF. The CDR3 nucleotides are TGCAGTGCTAGAGAATCTGGGGCGGAGCAGTACTTC.

The chain couples TRBV7-6 to TRBJ2-3; no clear D gene. The CDR3 length is 13 residues. The V gene's germline CDR1 is SGHVS and CDR2 FNYEAQ. V lost 4 bases to trimming and J lost 6 bases, with 11 bases between them. Here the CDR3 reads CASSSGDLDTQYF. Written as DNA, the CDR3 is TGTGCCAGCAGCTCCGGAGACCTGGATACGCAGTATTTT.

This clonotype was detected a few times. The chain has TRBV28 and TRBJ2-7; D possibly corresponds to TRBD1 (6 bases). V was pared by 4 bases and J by 2 bases, with 12 bases between. The CDR3 covers 14 residues. Germline assignment: CDR1 MDHEN and CDR2 SYDVKM. DNA for the CDR3: TGTGCCAGCAGTTCCGGACAGCTCACCTACGAGCAGTACTTC. Protein sequence: CASSSGQLTYEQYF.

This clonotype was seen a handful of times. This chain connects TRBV7-2 to TRBJ2-2; either TRBD1 or TRBD2 may fit D (5 bases each). The V end was cut by 5 bases, the J end by 1 base, with 11 bases between. Germline lookup yields CDR1 SGHTA and CDR2 FQGNSA. The CDR3 has 15 amino acids. The CDR3: CASSRFGGNTGELFF. DNA for the CDR3: TGTGCCAGCAGCCGTTTTGGGGGGAACACCGGGGAGCTGTTTTTT.

This clonotype was seen a few times. The chain combines TRBV6-5 with TRBJ2-1; tentatively, D is TRBD2 (7 bases). V lost 5 bases and J lost 8, with 16 bases in between. This CDR3 comprises 14 residues. CDR1 is MNHEY and CDR2 is SVGAGI in the germline V gene. CDR3 loop: CASSRGGGRYEQFF. The CDR3 nucleotides are TGTGCCAGCAGTAGAGGGGGGGGCCGCTATGAGCAGTTCTTC.

V usage is TRBV20-1 and J usage is TRBJ2-7; 8 bases match TRBD2. The V segment lost 5 bases and the J segment 3 bases; nucleotides outside the gene matches: 9. Germline V CDR1 and CDR2: DFQATT, SNEGSKA (reference sequence). The CDR3 contains 14 residues. The CDR3, as DNA: TGCAGTGCTCCTCCGGGGGGGGGCGGCTACGAGCAGTACTTC. Protein product: CSAPPGGGGYEQYF.

This clonotype was recorded at least ten times. The chain links TRBV7-3 to TRBJ2-2, with 10 bases fitting TRBD1. With 6 bases clipped from V and 3 bases from J, the junction kept 4 bases outside the gene matches. CDR3 size: 15 residues. Germline V gives CDR1 SGHTA, CDR2 FQGTGA. The CDR3, as DNA: TGTGCCAGCAGAGGCGGACAGGGGGACACCGGGGAGCTGTTTTTT. It encodes CASRGGQGDTGELFF.

V gene TRBV15 combines with J gene TRBJ1-4, with 9 bases aligning to TRBD1. The V gene end was trimmed by 0 bases and the J gene end by 11 bases; junction bases not matched to a gene: 13. The V gene's germline CDR1 is LNHNV and CDR2 YYDKDF (reference sequence). CDR3 size: 17 residues. The CDR3 coding sequence is TGTGCCACCAGCAGAGATCCCCGGGGACAGGGAACGGAGAAACTGTTTTTT. As protein: CATSRDPRGQGTEKLFF.

In this sample, this clonotype turned up many times. This chain connects TRBV7-2 to TRBJ2-5; no definite D call. The germline V and J ends were trimmed by 5 bases and 2 bases, with 12 bases remaining between them. This CDR3 has 14 residues. Germline V lookup: CDR1 SGHTA, CDR2 FQGNSA. In DNA form, the CDR3 reads TGTGCCAGCAGCCCGTCTACTAATCAAGAGACCCAGTACTTC. Translation gives CASSPSTNQETQYF.